This T cell receptor beta chain was captured in a study of T cell responses to AZD1222 COVID-19 vaccine. Study-wide findings and caveats: The breadth and depth of Spike-specific TCRs increased once two AZD1222 doses had been given. The span of vaccine-associated CD4 TCRs extended across spike, with dominance at 160-218 and 743-854. None of the repertoires were sampled until the peak T cell response had passed.

Some clones are missing from TCRdb's copy, which holds only in-frame ones; the method was immunoSEQ multiplex PCR. The table lists approximately 100,000 clones, over 75% of them singletons. V was cut by 4 bases and J by 9 bases, with 19 bases left in between. The CDR3 totals 14 residues. Germline CDR1 is SGHRS and CDR2 is YFSETQ. A word on this clone: The antigen remains undetermined.

The analysis combined second doses at about 4 or about 12 weeks. The chain uses TRBV5-1 and TRBJ2-5, with D possibly being TRBD1 or TRBD2 (5 bases each). The receptor comes from an adult who received the AZD1222 COVID-19 vaccine. This sample comprised peripheral blood, obtained 28 days after the second AZD1222 dose. The CDR3 DNA sequence: TGCGCCAGCAGCCCGGGCGAGCCGGGGCTAGCCCAGTACTTC. Translated, it gives CASSPGEPGLAQYF.